Sequencing of this T cell receptor beta chain was carried out in a study of CD8+CD57+ T cells in acquired aplastic anemia. Overall study: The average for DNA from sorted CD4+ and CD8+ cells was 3.2 ug.

Germline V gene sequence: CDR1 LNHDA, CDR2 SQIVND (reference sequence). V was clipped by 8 bases and J by 5 bases; unmatched bases: 8. The CDR3 is made up of 13 amino acids. Sequenced patients had shown CD8+CD57+ cell expansion by flow cytometry. TCR beta VDJ and CDR3 profiling used genomic DNA as template. MiXCR, applied by TCRdb to the reads, yields one record per CDR3 protein. The profile shows over 150,000 distinct CDR3 sequences, about three fifths of them singletons. The source is a human donor with aplastic anemia. The sample was sorted CD4+, CD8+, or CD8+CD57+ T cells (not recorded which) from PBMCs. The rearrangement uses TRBV19 and TRBJ2-7, with 8 bases fitting TRBD1. CDR3 sequence (DNA): TGTGCCAGTTCCAGGACAGGGTCGGACGAGCAGTACTTC. Protein: CASSRTGSDEQYF.